This TCR beta chain appears in the sequencing data of a study of molecular identifiers for immune sequencing clone quantification. This clonotype was seen many times. Germline loops: CDR1 SGHKS, CDR2 YYEKEE (reference sequence). The CDR3 extends over 14 amino acids. Trimming shortened V by 0 bases and J by 7 bases, and 11 bases separated the two germline ends. MiXCR was run by TCRdb on the PCR reads, yielding one entry per CDR3 protein. Seen here are some 680,000 distinct CDR3 sequences, about 25% observed once, and the top ten hold roughly 0.83%. The chain combines TRBV5-5 with TRBJ2-4, with D possibly matching TRBD2 (5 bases). The sample was naive CD8+ T cells from blood, with Jurkat cell RNA spiked in. Stated subset: FACS-sorted CD8+CD4-CCR7+CD45RA+ naive T cells. The TCR comes from a human donor in good health. Some libraries in this study had Jurkat cell RNA spiked in. The CDR3 is CASSLAPGINIQYF. CDR3 nucleotides: TGTGCCAGCAGCTTGGCACCGGGAATCAACATTCAGTACTTC.